Following are 21 T cell receptor beta chains from one sample sequenced in a study of T cells after somatic rescue of genetic block. Assay used: immunoSEQ multiplex PCR; TCRdb lists only in-frame clones, some missing. The sample records about 72,000 clones, approximately 91% being singletons. Sequenced input: peripheral blood mononuclear cells (PBMCs). Receptors were obtained from a young man.

The rearrangement links TRBV28 to TRBJ2-3, with 7 bases lining up with TRBD2. From germline, CDR1 is MDHEN and CDR2 SYDVKM. The CDR3 is 16 amino acids. J gave up 0 bases and V 4 bases, and 7 bases lay outside the gene matches. CDR3 in DNA: TGTGCCAGCAGTTCCTCGACTAGCTCTAGCACAGATACGCAGTATTTT. Residues: CASSSSTSSSTDTQYF.

The gene calls are TRBV5-4 and TRBJ2-7, with 9 positions matching TRBD1. This CDR3 region has 15 residues. Germline V gene data show CDR1 as SGHNT and CDR2 as YYREEE (reference sequence). Trimming cost V 4 bases and J 0 bases; bases outside gene matches: 5. For the CDR3, the DNA is TGTGCCAGCAGCGTCGGGACAGGGAGCTCCTACGAGCAGTACTTC. Translated, it gives CASSVGTGSSYEQYF. The variable domain in full, completed from reference TRBV5-4 and TRBJ2-7, reads ETGVTQSPTHLIKTRGQQVTLRCSSQSGHNTVSWYQQALGQGPQFIFQYYREEENGRGNFPPRFSGLQFPNYSSELNVNALELDDSALYLCASSVGTGSSYEQYFGPGTRLTVT.

The gene calls are TRBV11-3 and TRBJ2-3; TRBD2 agrees at 11 bases. The CDR3 length is 16 residues. Trimming took 5 bases from V and 0 from J; bases not matched to a gene: 4. Germline V gene data show CDR1 as SGHNT and CDR2 as YENEEA. The CDR3 reads CASSRGTSGSTDTQYF. For the CDR3, the DNA is TGTGCCAGCAGCCGTGGGACTAGCGGAAGCACAGATACGCAGTATTTT.

This clone has just one count. The CDR3 DNA follows: TGTGCCAGCAGTGTCGGAGGGGACTATGGCTACACCTTC. This encodes CASSVGGDYGYTF. The chain combines TRBV2 with TRBJ1-2; D perhaps matches TRBD1 (5 bases). Trimming removed 4 bases at V and 3 bases at J, with 9 bases between. The CDR3 is made up of 13 amino acids. Germline-derived CDR1 and CDR2 are SNHLY and FYNNEI.

This clone was found once. This sequence joins TRBV5-4 and TRBJ2-5, with a tentative D call TRBD2 (6 bases). Germline CDR1 SGHNT, CDR2 YYREEE (reference sequence). V was trimmed by 4 bases and J by 4 bases, leaving 11 bases between them. The CDR3 spans 13 residues. The CDR3 DNA reads TGTGCCAGCAGCGGCCGGGAGACAGAGACCCAGTACTTC. Residues: CASSGRETETQYF.

This chain links TRBV10-2 with TRBJ2-5; D possibly matches TRBD1 or TRBD2 (6 bases each). Germline assignment: CDR1 WSHSY and CDR2 SAAADI. The CDR3 has 12 amino acids. The DNA of the CDR3 is TGCGCGAGCTCCCGGGGGCAGGAGACCCAGTACTTC. Translation gives CASSRGQETQYF.

This clone appeared a single time. CDR3 residues: CASSLAYEQYF. The CDR3 DNA reads TGTGCCAGCAGCTTAGCTTACGAGCAGTACTTC. The chain couples TRBV11-2 to TRBJ2-7; D is ambiguous. V lost 1 base and J lost 4, with 2 bases in between. Germline lookup yields CDR1 SGHAT and CDR2 FQNNGV. The length of the CDR3 is 11 residues.

CDR3 in DNA: TGTGCCAGCAGTTACGAGGGCGGGGGGGCCGTTACGCAGTATTTT. Its protein product is CASSYEGGGAVTQYF. The chain is built from TRBV6-5 and TRBJ2-3; 9 positions match TRBD2. The CDR3 spans 15 residues. Germline assignment: CDR1 MNHEY and CDR2 SVGAGI. Losses at the gene ends were 2 bases for V and 8 bases for J; bases not matched to a gene: 8.

The chain links TRBV9 to TRBJ1-1; no clear D gene. Trimming removed 2 bases from V and 4 bases from J, with 12 bases in between. CDR3 length: 14 amino acids. Germline CDR1 SGDLS, CDR2 YYNGEE. The CDR3, as DNA: TGTGCCAGCAGCGTTCTTGAGTTAGGCACTGAAGCTTTCTTT. Encoded protein: CASSVLELGTEAFF.

The J gene is TRBJ1-4, the V gene TRBV18, with a possible D match to TRBD1 (6 bases). The CDR3 contains 14 residues. The ends were cut back, 6 bases at V and 3 bases at J, with 11 bases in the middle. Looked up from germline, CDR1 is KGHSH and CDR2 is LQKENI. CDR3 protein: CASSLDSSNEKLFF. The CDR3 DNA reads TGTGCCAGCTCGCTGGACAGTTCTAATGAAAAACTGTTTTTT.

V and J are TRBV5-1 and TRBJ1-5; 8 nucleotides align to TRBD1. CDR3 size: 14 residues. Germline values: CDR1 SGHRS, CDR2 YFSETQ. The J segment lost 7 bases and the V segment lost 1 base, leaving 4 bases of the junction unmatched. This CDR3 is CASSLSGQGQPQHF. CDR3 DNA: TGCGCCAGCAGCTTGAGTGGACAGGGCCAGCCCCAGCATTTT.

This chain uses TRBV7-2 with TRBJ1-6; the D gene is possibly TRBD1 (5 bases). Germline V gene lookup returns CDR1 SGHTA and CDR2 FQGNSA. The CDR3 runs 16 residues. Trimming cost V 0 bases and J 6 bases, with 12 bases left between them. In nucleotides, the CDR3 is TGTGCCAGCAGCTTAGCTCCCCGGGGGGGTAATTCACCCCTCCACTTT. This gives the protein CASSLAPRGGNSPLHF.

This chain connects TRBV7-9 to TRBJ2-7; TRBD1 matches 8 bases. Germline trimming cut 1 base from V and 7 bases from J; bases unmatched to any gene: 0. The CDR3 has 12 residues. CDR1 and CDR2 (germline): SEHNR, FQNEAQ (reference sequence). CDR3 region: CASSLGTGEQYF. As DNA, the CDR3 is TGTGCCAGCAGCTTAGGGACAGGGGAGCAGTACTTC.

The V call is TRBV5-1, the J call TRBJ1-3; no clear D. The CDR3 covers 15 residues. V lost 0 bases, J lost 2 bases, and 9 bases lay in between. The germline V gene encodes CDR1 SGHRS and CDR2 YFSETQ. CDR3 region: CASSLEGRTGNTIYF. The CDR3 DNA is TGCGCCAGCAGCTTGGAAGGCAGAACTGGAAACACCATATATTTT.

This chain uses TRBV5-4 with TRBJ2-3; 8 bases agree with TRBD2. The germline V gene encodes CDR1 SGHNT and CDR2 YYREEE (reference sequence). The ends lost 5 bases at V and 0 bases at J; junction bases unmatched: 8. This CDR3 has 16 residues. In nucleotides, the CDR3 is TGTGCCAGCAGTCCGGACGTAGCGGGGAGCACAGATACGCAGTATTTT. Encoded protein: CASSPDVAGSTDTQYF.

The J gene is TRBJ2-1, the V gene TRBV6-6, with 9 bases identical to TRBD2. Per the germline V gene, CDR1 is MNHNY and CDR2 is SVGAGI (reference sequence). The CDR3 contains 16 residues. V lost 0 bases, J lost 6 bases, and 6 bases stayed unmatched. The CDR3 DNA is TGTGCCAGCAGTTACTCGAGCAAGCGGGGGGCCAATGAGCAGTTCTTC. Translating gives CASSYSSKRGANEQFF.

The V gene is TRBV4-1, the J gene TRBJ1-2; D is possibly TRBD1 (5 bases). This CDR3 spans 15 amino acids. CDR1 and CDR2 (germline): MGHRA, YSYEKL. Between the trimmed V and J ends, which lost 0 bases and 5 bases, there was a span of 13 bases. The CDR3 spells CASSQDGDLGYGYTF. The CDR3 DNA follows: TGCGCCAGCAGCCAAGATGGGGACCTGGGATATGGCTACACCTTC.

This CDR3 is CASSPRPGGIGELFF. CDR3 in DNA: TGTGCCAGCAGCCCTCGCCCCGGGGGGATCGGGGAGCTGTTTTTT. V and J are TRBV11-2 and TRBJ2-2; 7 bases match TRBD2. V shed 5 bases, J shed 7 bases, and the junction held 10 bases outside the gene matches. The germline CDR1 and CDR2 sequences are SGHAT and FQNNGV. This CDR3 has 15 residues.

This chain links TRBV15 with TRBJ2-3; 9 nucleotides align to TRBD2. The CDR3 is made up of 18 amino acids. Unmatched junction bases numbered 12, after V lost 0 bases and J lost 5 bases. Germline CDR1 reads LNHNV; CDR2 reads YYDKDF (reference sequence). This chain's CDR3 is CATSRDVAAGGHGDTQYF. The CDR3 DNA sequence: TGTGCCACCAGCAGAGATGTTGCCGCGGGGGGGCATGGAGATACGCAGTATTTT.

V gene TRBV7-2 combines with J gene TRBJ1-3; TRBD1 is a possible D gene (6 bases). The V end lost 1 base, the J end lost 8 bases, and 12 bases lay between the germline ends. Germline CDR1 is SGHTA and CDR2 is FQGNSA. The CDR3 is 14 amino acids. The CDR3 nucleotides are TGTGCCAGCAGCTTAGGGCAGGGGTCAGACACCATATATTTT. It yields the protein CASSLGQGSDTIYF.

The chain has TRBV13 and TRBJ2-1, with 10 bases that match TRBD2. This CDR3 is 14 amino acids long. Per germline, CDR1 PRHDT and CDR2 FYEKMQ (reference sequence). The J segment lost 6 bases and the V segment lost 2 bases, leaving 1 base of the junction unmatched. CDR3: CASSLSSGGNEQFF. The CDR3 coding sequence is TGTGCCAGCAGCTTATCTAGCGGGGGCAATGAGCAGTTCTTC.